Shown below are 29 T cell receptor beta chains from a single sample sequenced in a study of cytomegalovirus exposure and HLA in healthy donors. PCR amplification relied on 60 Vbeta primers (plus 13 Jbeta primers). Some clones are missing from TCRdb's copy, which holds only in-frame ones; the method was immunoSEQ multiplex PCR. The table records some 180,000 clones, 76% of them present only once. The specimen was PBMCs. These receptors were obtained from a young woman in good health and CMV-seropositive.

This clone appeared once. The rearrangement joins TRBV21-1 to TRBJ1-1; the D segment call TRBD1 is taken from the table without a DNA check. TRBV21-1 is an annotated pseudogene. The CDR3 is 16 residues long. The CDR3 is CASSKGWDRVNTEAFF. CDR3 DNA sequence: TGTGCCAGCAGCAAAGGGTGGGACAGGGTGAACACTGAAGCTTTCTTT.

DNA for the CDR3: TGTGCCAGCAGCCTGAGACAGGGGCACAACACCGGGGAGCTGTTTTTT. Translation gives CASSLRQGHNTGELFF. This chain joins TRBV7-8 and TRBJ2-2; 8 bases are a match to TRBD1. There are 16 residues in the CDR3. J gave up 2 bases and V 5 bases, and 7 bases lay outside the gene matches. The germline CDR1 and CDR2 sequences are SGHVS and FQNEAQ.

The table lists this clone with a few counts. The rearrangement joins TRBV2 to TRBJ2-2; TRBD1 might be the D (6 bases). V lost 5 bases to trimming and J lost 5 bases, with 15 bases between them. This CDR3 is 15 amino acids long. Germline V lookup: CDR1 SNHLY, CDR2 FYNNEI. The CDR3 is CASSLEQGLTGELFF. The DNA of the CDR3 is TGTGCCAGCAGTCTAGAACAGGGCCTAACCGGGGAGCTGTTTTTT.

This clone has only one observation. CDR3 sequence reads: CASSTLPGTDGYSNQPQHF. DNA of the CDR3: TGTGCCAGTAGTACCCTACCCGGGACAGACGGTTATAGCAATCAGCCCCAGCATTTT. The rearrangement uses TRBV19 and TRBJ1-5; 7 nucleotides agree with TRBD1. CDR3 size: 19 residues. Germline CDR1 is LNHDA and CDR2 is SQIVND (reference sequence). Unmatched junction bases numbered 15, after V lost 4 bases and J lost 0 bases.

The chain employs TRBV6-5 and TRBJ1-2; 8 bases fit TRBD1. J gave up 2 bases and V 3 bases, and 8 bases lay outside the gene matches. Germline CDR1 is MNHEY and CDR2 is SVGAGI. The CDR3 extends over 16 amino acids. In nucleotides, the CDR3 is TGTGCCAGCAGTTATCATATGGGACAGGACAACTATGGCTACACCTTC. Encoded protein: CASSYHMGQDNYGYTF.

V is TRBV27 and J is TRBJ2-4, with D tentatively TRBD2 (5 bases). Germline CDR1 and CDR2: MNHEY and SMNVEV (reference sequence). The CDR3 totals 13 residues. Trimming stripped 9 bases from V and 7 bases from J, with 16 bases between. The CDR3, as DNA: TGTGCCAGTATCTCGGCGGGCCGGAACATTCAGTACTTC. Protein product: CASISAGRNIQYF.

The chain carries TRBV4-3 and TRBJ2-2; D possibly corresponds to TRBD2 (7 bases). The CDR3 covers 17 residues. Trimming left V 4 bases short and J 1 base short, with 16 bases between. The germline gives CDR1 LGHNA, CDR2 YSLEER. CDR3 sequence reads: CASSPRVRGGNTGELFF. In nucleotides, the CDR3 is TGCGCCAGCAGCCCCCGCGTTAGGGGGGGGAACACCGGGGAGCTGTTTTTT.

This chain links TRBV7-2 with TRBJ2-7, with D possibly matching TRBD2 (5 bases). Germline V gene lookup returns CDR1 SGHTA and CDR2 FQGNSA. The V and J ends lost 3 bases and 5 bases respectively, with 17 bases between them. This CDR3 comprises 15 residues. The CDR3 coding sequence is TGTGCCAGCAGCTTCCAACTAGGCGGTACTCACGAGCAGTACTTC. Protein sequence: CASSFQLGGTHEQYF.

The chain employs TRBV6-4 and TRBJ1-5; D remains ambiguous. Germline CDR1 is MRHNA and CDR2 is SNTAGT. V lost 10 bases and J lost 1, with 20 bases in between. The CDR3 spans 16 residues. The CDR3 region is CATRKCTGWSNQPQHF. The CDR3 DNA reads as TGTGCCACCCGCAAATGCACGGGATGGAGCAATCAGCCCCAGCATTTT.

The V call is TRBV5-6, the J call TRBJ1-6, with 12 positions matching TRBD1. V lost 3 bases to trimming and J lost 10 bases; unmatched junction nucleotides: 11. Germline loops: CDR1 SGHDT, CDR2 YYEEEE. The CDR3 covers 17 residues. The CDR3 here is CASSWDRGQSGNSPLHF. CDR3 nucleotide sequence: TGTGCCAGCAGCTGGGACAGGGGGCAAAGTGGGAACTCACCCCTCCACTTT.

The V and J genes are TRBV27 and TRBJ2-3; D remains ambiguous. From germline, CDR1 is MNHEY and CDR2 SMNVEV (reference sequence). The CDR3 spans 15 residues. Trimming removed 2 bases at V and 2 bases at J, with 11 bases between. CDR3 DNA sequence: TGTGCCAGCAGTTTACCCGCGGCCAACACAGATACGCAGTATTTT. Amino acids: CASSLPAANTDTQYF.

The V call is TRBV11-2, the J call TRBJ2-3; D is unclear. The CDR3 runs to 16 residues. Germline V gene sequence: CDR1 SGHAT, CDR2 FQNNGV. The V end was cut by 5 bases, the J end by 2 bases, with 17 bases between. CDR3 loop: CASSPRPGRVTDTQYF. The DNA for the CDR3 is TGTGCCAGCAGCCCGCGACCGGGTCGGGTCACAGATACGCAGTATTTT.

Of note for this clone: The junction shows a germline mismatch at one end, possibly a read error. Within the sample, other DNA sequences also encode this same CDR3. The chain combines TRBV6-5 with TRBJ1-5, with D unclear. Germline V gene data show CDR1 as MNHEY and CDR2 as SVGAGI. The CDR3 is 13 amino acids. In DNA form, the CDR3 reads TGTGCCAGCAGTGCGACACGATATCAGCCTCAGCATTTT. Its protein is CASSATRYQPQHF.

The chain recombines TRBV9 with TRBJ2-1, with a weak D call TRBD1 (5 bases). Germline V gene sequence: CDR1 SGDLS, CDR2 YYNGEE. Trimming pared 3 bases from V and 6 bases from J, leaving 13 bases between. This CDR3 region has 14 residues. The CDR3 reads CASSGRQSTNEQFF. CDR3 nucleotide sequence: TGTGCCAGCAGCGGAAGACAGTCCACCAATGAGCAGTTCTTC. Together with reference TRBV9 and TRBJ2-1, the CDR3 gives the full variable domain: DSGVTQTPKHLITATGQRVTLRCSPRSGDLSVYWYQQSLDQGLQFLIQYYNGEERAKGNILERFSAQQFPDLHSELNLSSLELGDSALYFCASSGRQSTNEQFFGPGTRLTVL.

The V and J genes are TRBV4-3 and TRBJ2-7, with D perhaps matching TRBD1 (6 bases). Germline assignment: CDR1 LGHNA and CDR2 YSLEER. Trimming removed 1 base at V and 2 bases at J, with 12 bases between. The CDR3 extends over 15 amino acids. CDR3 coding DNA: TGCGCCAGCAGCCAAGCAGGGACAAATACCTACGAGCAGTACTTC. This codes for CASSQAGTNTYEQYF.

In DNA, the CDR3 is TGCGCCAGCAGCCCAGAGAGGCTAGTTTTCCGTGAGCAGTTCTTC. It specifies CASSPERLVFREQFF. V is TRBV4-3 and J is TRBJ2-1; no definite D call. Germline CDR1 LGHNA, CDR2 YSLEER. CDR3 length: 15 amino acids. Between the trimmed V and J ends, which lost 4 bases and 9 bases, there was a span of 19 bases.

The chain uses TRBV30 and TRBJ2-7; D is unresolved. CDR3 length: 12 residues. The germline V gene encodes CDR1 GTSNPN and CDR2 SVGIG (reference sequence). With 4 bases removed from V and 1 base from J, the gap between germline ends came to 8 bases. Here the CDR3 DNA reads TGTGCCTGGACCACCGGGTCCTACGAGCAGTACTTC. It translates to CAWTTGSYEQYF.

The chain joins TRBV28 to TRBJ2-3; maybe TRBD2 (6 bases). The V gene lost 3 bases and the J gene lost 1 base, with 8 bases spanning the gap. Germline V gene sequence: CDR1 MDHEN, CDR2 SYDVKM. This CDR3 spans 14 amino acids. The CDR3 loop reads CASSFGGGTDTQYF. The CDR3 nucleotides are TGTGCCAGCAGTTTTGGCGGGGGCACAGATACGCAGTATTTT.

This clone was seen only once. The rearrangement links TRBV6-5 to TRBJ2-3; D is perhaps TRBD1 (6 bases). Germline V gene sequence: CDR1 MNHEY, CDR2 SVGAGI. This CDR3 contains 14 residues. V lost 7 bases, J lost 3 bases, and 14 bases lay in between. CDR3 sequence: CASKAGVGTDTQYF. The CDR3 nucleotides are TGTGCCAGCAAGGCAGGGGTAGGGACAGATACGCAGTATTTT.

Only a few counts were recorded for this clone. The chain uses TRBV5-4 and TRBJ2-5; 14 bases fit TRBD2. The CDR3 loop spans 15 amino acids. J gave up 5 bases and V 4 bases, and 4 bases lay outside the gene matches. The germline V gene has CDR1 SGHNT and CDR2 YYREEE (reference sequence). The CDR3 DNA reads TGTGCCAGCAGCCAAGGACTAGCGGGGGGTGAGACCCAGTACTTC. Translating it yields CASSQGLAGGETQYF. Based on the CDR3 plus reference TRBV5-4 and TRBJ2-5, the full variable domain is ETGVTQSPTHLIKTRGQQVTLRCSSQSGHNTVSWYQQALGQGPQFIFQYYREEENGRGNFPPRFSGLQFPNYSSELNVNALELDDSALYLCASSQGLAGGETQYFGPGTRLLVL.

For the CDR3, the DNA is TGTGCCAGCAGTGCAACGGGACTCCTGGTGGGGGAGACCCAGTACTTC. Protein: CASSATGLLVGETQYF. The V gene is TRBV25-1, the J gene TRBJ2-5; a weak D match, TRBD2 (6 bases). The V gene's germline CDR1 is MGHDK and CDR2 SYGVNS. The V end lost 4 bases, the J end lost 5 bases, and 20 bases lay between the germline ends. The CDR3 covers 16 residues.

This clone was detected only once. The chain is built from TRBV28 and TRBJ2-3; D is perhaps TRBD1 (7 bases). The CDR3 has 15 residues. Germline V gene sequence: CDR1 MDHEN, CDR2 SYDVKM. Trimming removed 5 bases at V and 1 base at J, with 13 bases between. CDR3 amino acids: CASSGGGEGTDTQYF. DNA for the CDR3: TGTGCCAGCAGTGGAGGGGGCGAGGGCACAGATACGCAGTATTTT.

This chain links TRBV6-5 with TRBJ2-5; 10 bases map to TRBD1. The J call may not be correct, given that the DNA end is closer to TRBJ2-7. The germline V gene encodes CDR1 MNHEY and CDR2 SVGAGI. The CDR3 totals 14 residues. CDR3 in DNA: TGTGCCAGCAGTTACCGGGACAGGGGCTACGAGCAGTACTTC. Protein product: CASSYRDRGYEQYF.

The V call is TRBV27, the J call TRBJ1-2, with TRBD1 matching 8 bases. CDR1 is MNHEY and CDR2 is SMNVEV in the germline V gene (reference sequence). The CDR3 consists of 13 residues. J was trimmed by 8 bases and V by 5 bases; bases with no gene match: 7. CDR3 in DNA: TGTGCCAGCAGTGTACAGGGGGGGGGAGGCTACACCTTC. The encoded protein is CASSVQGGGGYTF.

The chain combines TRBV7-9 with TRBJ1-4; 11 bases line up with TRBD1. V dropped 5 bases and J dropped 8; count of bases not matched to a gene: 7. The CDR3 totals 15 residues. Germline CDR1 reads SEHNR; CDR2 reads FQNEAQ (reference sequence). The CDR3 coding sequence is TGTGCCAGCAGCCAAGGACAGGGGGCCCGGGAAAAACTGTTTTTT. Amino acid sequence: CASSQGQGAREKLFF.

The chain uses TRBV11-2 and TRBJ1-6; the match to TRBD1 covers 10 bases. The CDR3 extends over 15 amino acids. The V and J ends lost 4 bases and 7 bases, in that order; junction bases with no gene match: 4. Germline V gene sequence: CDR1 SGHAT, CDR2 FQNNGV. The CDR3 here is CASSWTGGGNSPLHF. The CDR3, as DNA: TGTGCCAGCAGCTGGACAGGGGGGGGGAATTCACCCCTCCACTTT.

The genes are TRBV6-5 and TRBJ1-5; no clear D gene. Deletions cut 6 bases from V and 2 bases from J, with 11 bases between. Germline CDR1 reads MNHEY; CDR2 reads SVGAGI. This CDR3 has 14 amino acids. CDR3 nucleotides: TGTGCCAGCAGCGAACGGGTGGGCAATCAGCCCCAGCATTTT. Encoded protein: CASSERVGNQPQHF.

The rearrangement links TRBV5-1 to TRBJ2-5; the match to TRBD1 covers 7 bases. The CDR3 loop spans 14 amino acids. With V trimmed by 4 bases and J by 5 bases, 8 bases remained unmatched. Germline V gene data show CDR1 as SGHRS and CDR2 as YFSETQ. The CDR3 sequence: CASSPRGLVETQYF. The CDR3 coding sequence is TGCGCCAGCAGCCCTAGGGGGCTTGTGGAGACCCAGTACTTC.

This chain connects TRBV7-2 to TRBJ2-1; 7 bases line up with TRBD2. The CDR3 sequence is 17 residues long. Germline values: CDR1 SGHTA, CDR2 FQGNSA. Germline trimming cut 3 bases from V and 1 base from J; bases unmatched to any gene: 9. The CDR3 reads CASSFLTGGLSYNEQFF. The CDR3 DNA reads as TGTGCCAGCAGCTTTCTTACGGGGGGTTTATCCTACAATGAGCAGTTCTTC.